This T cell receptor (beta chain) was obtained from a study of CD8 T cells in ankylosing spondylitis. This clonotype was seen a few times. No antigen is known for it. Making use of molecular barcodes, quantitative 5'-RACE generated TCR beta libraries. TCRdb re-derived calls from the 5' RACE reads in MiXCR, one entry per CDR3 protein. The sample comprises about 420,000 distinct CDR3 sequences, about a fifth of which are singletons, and about 17% rests with the top ten. Trimming pared 6 bases from V and 3 bases from J, leaving 15 bases between. CDR1 is MNHEY and CDR2 is SVGAGI in the germline V gene. CDR3 size: 14 residues. Study-wide results and limits: The clones that were linked to disease were reported to be significantly enriched in matched synovial fluid samples from ankylosing spondylitis patients. There was a TCR beta motif, made of several highly homologous variants, that appeared characteristic of ankylosing spondylitis blood. Researchers report that disease-linked clones proved CD8+ and relatively rare in peripheral blood.

The sample taken for sequencing was blood, either unsorted or a sorted T cell fraction (not recorded which). The receptor was derived from a male donor with ankylosing spondylitis. The V gene is TRBV6-5, the J gene TRBJ2-7; a possible D gene is TRBD2 (5 bases). For the CDR3, the DNA is TGTGCCAGCAGCCACTTGAGCGGCCTCTACGAGCAGTACTTC. Translated: CASSHLSGLYEQYF.